This TCR beta chain originates from a study of chemoradiotherapy in HPV16-positive cancers. For the study at large: Two HPV16-positive patients' cells yielded candidate HPV-specific clones and common motifs. Study-level findings and limits: Better recurrence-free survival went with HPV-responsive T-cell expansion in HPV16-positive patients. The functional HPV-specific definition rests on just a couple of HPV16-positive patients.

Clones were sequenced by immunoSEQ multiplex PCR, and TCRdb holds only the in-frame ones, with some missing. The table has approximately 15,000 clones, approximately 84% seen once; the top ten hold more than 8%. Note on this clone: Its antigen is unknown.

Over chemoradiotherapy, repertoires were sampled more than once. The germline V and J ends were trimmed by 4 bases and 4 bases, with 10 bases remaining between them. Germline-derived CDR1 and CDR2 are MGHDK and SYGVNS. This CDR3 has 13 residues. This sequence joins TRBV25-1 and TRBJ1-2; D is perhaps TRBD1 (5 bases). The sample was collected from a patient who underwent chemoradiotherapy. The TCR was taken from a human donor with HPV-associated anogenital cancer. CDR3 amino acids: CASSGWGSYGYTF. In DNA form, the CDR3 reads TGTGCCAGCAGTGGATGGGGGTCCTATGGCTACACCTTC.